Presented here are 8 T cell receptor beta chains from one specimen sequenced in a study of monozygotic twins with inflammatory bowel disease. TCRdb reanalyzed the 5' RACE reads, giving one entry per CDR3 protein sequence and no DNA. Its table lists 150,000 or so distinct CDR3 sequences. The sequencing sample was made of blood. All receptors come from a human donor with ulcerative colitis or Crohn's disease, or a healthy co-twin of an affected twin (not recorded which).

The CDR3 sequence is CASSPPIAGANVLTF. The chain has TRBV18 and TRBJ2-6. The CDR3 length is 15 residues. Looked up from germline, CDR1 is KGHSH and CDR2 is LQKENI.

The J gene is TRBJ2-7, the V gene TRBV10-1; TCRdb outputs TRBD1, but without DNA this stays unchecked. There are 14 residues in the CDR3. In germline, CDR1 is WNHNN, CDR2 SYGVQD (reference sequence). This chain's CDR3 is CASKQDRVSGEQYF.

V gene TRBV20-1 combines with J gene TRBJ1-6; lacking DNA, the TRBD1 call made by TCRdb goes unchecked. This CDR3 region has 16 residues. CDR1 is DFQATT, CDR2 SNEGSKA, per germline (reference sequence). CDR3 in amino acids: CSAPWGVSSYNSPLHF.

The rearrangement links TRBV5-6 to TRBJ1-5; checking the TCRdb D call of TRBD1 is not possible without DNA. Germline CDR1 SGHDT, CDR2 YYEEEE. The CDR3 length is 15 residues. CDR3 residues: CASSLSGLVNQPQHF.

This sequence joins TRBV7-2 and TRBJ2-7; TCRdb designates TRBD2, a call that cannot be tested without DNA. The CDR3 is 14 amino acids. Germline CDR1 reads SGHTA; CDR2 reads FQGNSA. CDR3 in amino acids: CASSLRLAGYEQYF.

The chain couples TRBV10-3 to TRBJ2-7; TCRdb reports TRBD1, a call that lacks DNA to check it against. CDR3 size: 15 residues. CDR1 is ENHRY, CDR2 SYGVKD, per germline. CDR3: CAIKATGPSSYEQYF.

The CDR3 sequence: CASSHNRGTGELFF. The chain carries TRBV4-3 and TRBJ2-2; TCRdb's D gene call, TRBD1, goes unchecked for lack of DNA. The CDR3 covers 14 residues. Per germline, CDR1 LGHNA and CDR2 YSLEER.

The chain joins TRBV6-5 to TRBJ2-7; TCRdb picks TRBD1, but there is no DNA to check that call. In germline, CDR1 is MNHEY, CDR2 SVGAGI. The CDR3 length is 13 residues. The CDR3 sequence: CASSYPGSYEQYF.